This T cell receptor (beta chain) derives from a study of Graves' ophthalmopathy and Graves' hyperthyroidism. Certain patients, namely those with other autoimmune diseases, uncontrolled infections, pregnancy or lactation, were excluded. This clonotype was counted between two and nine times. Its antigen is still unknown. TCR beta CDR3 amplification used RNA transcripts. HTBI-primed RT-PCR formed the first round, and a multiplex PCR formed the second. A single record per CDR3 protein comes from TCRdb applying MiXCR to the multiplex PCR reads. The sample contains about 740,000 distinct CDR3 sequences, 40% of which appear only once. Study outcomes and limitations: Blood samples also showed most expanded thyroid clonotypes exceeding 0.001 frequency. Ophthalmopathy could be told apart from stable hyperthyroidism by a 13-signature model (under 90% sensitivity, around 84% specificity).

The origin of this receptor is an adult man with Graves' ophthalmopathy. The sample consisted of peripheral blood.

CDR3 sequence (DNA): TGCAGTGCTATGGGAGACGGTCAAGAGACCCAGTACTTC. This sequence encodes CSAMGDGQETQYF. The rearrangement uses TRBV20-1 and TRBJ2-5; weak D call: TRBD2 (5 bases). V gave up 4 bases and J gave up 2 bases, with 11 bases separating them. Germline CDR1 reads DFQATT; CDR2 reads SNEGSKA (reference sequence). The CDR3 is 13 amino acids.